There are many counts of the clone carrying this T cell receptor beta chain. The antigen remains unidentified. TCR beta libraries used about 1.8 micrograms of DNA from cryopreserved PBMCs. The sample originates from a study of cytotoxic CD8 clonotypes in ibrutinib-treated CLL. Study summary: Partial responders around 25, complete 2; about 12 progressed and around 15 stayed in remission by median about 6 years. Broader study findings: Public clonotypes occurred uncommonly; on treatment, they contracted or remained stable.

With sequencing, the targeted depth ranged from 1 in 200,000 to 1 in 1 million T cells. Libraries were prepared by immunoSEQ multiplex PCR; TCRdb keeps only in-frame clonotypes and omits some of them. The sample carries 43,000 or so clones, 65% to 70% recorded once. Trimming cost V 7 bases and J 0 bases, with 11 bases left between them. The CDR3 is 14 amino acids. Germline-derived CDR1 and CDR2 are ENHRY and SYGVKD. The TCR comes from a human donor with chronic lymphocytic leukemia. Sequencing used PBMCs, obtained after 24 months of ibrutinib treatment. This sequence joins TRBV10-3 and TRBJ2-3; possible D gene TRBD2, 5 bases. DNA of the CDR3: TGTGCCATCAACGGGGAGTTGAGCACAGATACGCAGTATTTT. This gives the protein CAINGELSTDTQYF.